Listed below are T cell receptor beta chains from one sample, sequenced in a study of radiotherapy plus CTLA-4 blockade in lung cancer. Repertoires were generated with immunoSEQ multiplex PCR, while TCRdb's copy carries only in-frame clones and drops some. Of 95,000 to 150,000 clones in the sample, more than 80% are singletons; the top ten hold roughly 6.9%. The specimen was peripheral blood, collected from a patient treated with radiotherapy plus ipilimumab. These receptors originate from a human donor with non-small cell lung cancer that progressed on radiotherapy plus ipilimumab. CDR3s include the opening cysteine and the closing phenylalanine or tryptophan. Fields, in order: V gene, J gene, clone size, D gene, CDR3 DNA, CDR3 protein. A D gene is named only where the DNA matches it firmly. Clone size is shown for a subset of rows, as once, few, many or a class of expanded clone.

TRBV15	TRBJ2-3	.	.	TGTGCCACCAGCAGAGATCTAGGGGGAACAGATACGCAGTATTTT	CATSRDLGGTDTQYF
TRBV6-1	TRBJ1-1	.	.	TGTGCCAGTAAGGGACCGAGTCGGACTGAAGCTTTCTTT	CASKGPSRTEAFF
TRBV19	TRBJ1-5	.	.	TGTGCCAGTAATCTCTTGACCAGGGGTGATCAGCCCCAGCATTTT	CASNLLTRGDQPQHF
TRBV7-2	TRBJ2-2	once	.	TGTGCCAGCCGGAGGGGTGGACCCCCCCGTGCAGGAGCCGGGGAGCTGTTTTTT	CASRRGGPPRAGAGELFF
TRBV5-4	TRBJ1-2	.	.	TGTGCCAGCAGTTTGGGCCAGGGATACACCTTC	CASSLGQGYTF
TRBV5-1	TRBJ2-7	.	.	TGCGCCAGCAGCCATCCCGGGACCTACGAGCAGTACTTC	CASSHPGTYEQYF
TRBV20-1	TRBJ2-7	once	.	TGCAGTGCTAGCCAGGGCTACGAGCAGTACTTC	CSASQGYEQYF
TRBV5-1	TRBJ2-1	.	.	TGCGCCAGCAGCTTGATCGCGGTCCCACTCAATGAGCAGTTCTTC	CASSLIAVPLNEQFF
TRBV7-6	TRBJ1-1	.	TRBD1	TGTGCCAGCAGCTCAGGGGGGAACACTGAAGCTTTCTTT	CASSSGGNTEAFF
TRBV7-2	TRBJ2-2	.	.	TGTGCCAGCAGCTTTAGCCCGACCACCGGGGAGCTGTTTTTT	CASSFSPTTGELFF
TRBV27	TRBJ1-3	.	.	TGTGCCAGCAGTGAAAATCCCCGGACGAGGGGAAACACCATATATTTT	CASSENPRTRGNTIYF
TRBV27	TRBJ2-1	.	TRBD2	TGTGCCAGCAGTTCACTGACGGGACTAGGCTTGGATGAGCAGTTCTTC	CASSSLTGLGLDEQFF
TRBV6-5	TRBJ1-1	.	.	TGTGCCAGCAGTTCCGCGGACAGCCGAGCTTTCTTT	CASSSADSRAFF
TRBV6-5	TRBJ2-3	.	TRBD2	TGTGCCAGCAGTCCCAGCGGGAGGGCGGCAGATACGCAGTATTTT	CASSPSGRAADTQYF
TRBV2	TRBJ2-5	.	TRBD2	TGTGCCAGCAGTGTTTTTAGCGGGAGATGGGAGACCCAGTACTTC	CASSVFSGRWETQYF
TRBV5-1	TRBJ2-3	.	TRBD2	TGCGCCAGCAGCACGTACGGGACTAGCGGGAGGAGCACAGATACGCAGTATTTT	CASSTYGTSGRSTDTQYF
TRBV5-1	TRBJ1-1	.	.	TGCGCCAGCAGCTTCGCACAGGAGAACACTGAAGCTTTCTTT	CASSFAQENTEAFF
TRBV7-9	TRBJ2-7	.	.	TGTGCCAGCAGCTTAGTGTCGACAAACGAGCAGTACTTC	CASSLVSTNEQYF
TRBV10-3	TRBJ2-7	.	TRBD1	TGTGCCGCAAACCCGCAGGGGGTCTTGGGCGAGCAGTACTTC	CAANPQGVLGEQYF
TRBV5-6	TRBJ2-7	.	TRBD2	TGTGCCAGCAGGAGGGGTTGGCGGGAGGGCCGTTGGCAGTACTTC	CASRRGWREGRWQYF
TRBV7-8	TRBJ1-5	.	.	TGTGCCAGCAGCCTGACAGGAACTCCCCAGCCCCAGCATTTT	CASSLTGTPQPQHF
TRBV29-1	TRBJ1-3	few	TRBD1	TGCAGCGTCAAACCCAACAGGGGAGGACCTGGAAACACCATATATTTT	CSVKPNRGGPGNTIYF
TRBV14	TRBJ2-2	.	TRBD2	TGTGCCAGCAGCCCAGGTGGACTAGCGGGAGTTACCGGGGAGCTGTTTTTT	CASSPGGLAGVTGELFF
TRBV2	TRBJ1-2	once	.	TGTGCCAGCAGGGAGGACAGCAAGGGTGGCTACACCTTC	CASREDSKGGYTF
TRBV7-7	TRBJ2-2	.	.	TGTGCTAGCAGCCGAGGGACACCCGGGGCCACCGGGGAGCTGTTTTTT	CASSRGTPGATGELFF
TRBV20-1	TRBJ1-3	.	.	TGCAGTGCGGAATCTGGAAACACCATATATTTT	CSAESGNTIYF
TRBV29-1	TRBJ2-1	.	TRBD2	TGCAGCGTTTTAGGAGCGGGAGGGGAGGAGCAGTTCTTC	CSVLGAGGEEQFF
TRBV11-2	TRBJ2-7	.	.	TGTGCCAGCAGCTTAGCTCGTCAGGGCGAGCAGTACTTC	CASSLARQGEQYF
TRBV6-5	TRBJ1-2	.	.	TGTGCCAGCAGGCCGTACCTAGGGAACTATGGCTACACCTTC	CASRPYLGNYGYTF
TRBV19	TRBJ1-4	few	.	TGTGCCAGTAGTACGACACGATCGGAAAAACTGTTTTTT	CASSTTRSEKLFF
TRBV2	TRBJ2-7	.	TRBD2	TGTGCCAGCACCGGACTAGCGGGAAACTACGAGCAGTACTTC	CASTGLAGNYEQYF
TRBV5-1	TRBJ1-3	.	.	TGCGCCAGCAGCGCAGACTCTGGAAACACCATATATTTT	CASSADSGNTIYF
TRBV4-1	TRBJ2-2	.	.	TGCGCCAGCAGCCGCCAACTAGGTCGGAACACCGGGGAGCTGTTTTTT	CASSRQLGRNTGELFF
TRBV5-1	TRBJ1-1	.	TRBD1	TGCGCCAGCAGCCCGCAGCAGACAGGGGGCACTGAAGCTTTCTTT	CASSPQQTGGTEAFF
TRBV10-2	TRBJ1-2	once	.	TGCGCCAGCAGAAATACAGGGACCAACTATGGCTACACCTTC	CASRNTGTNYGYTF
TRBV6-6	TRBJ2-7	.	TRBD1	TGTGCCAGCAGCCCACGGGACAGGGCTACCTACGAGCAGTACTTC	CASSPRDRATYEQYF